These 3 T cell receptor beta chains originate from one sample sequenced in a study of shared clonotypes between healthy human individuals. The repertoire was sequenced with immunoSEQ multiplex PCR; TCRdb's copy has only in-frame clones and lacks some. Among hundreds of thousands of clones listed, approximately 73% were seen once. The specimen sequenced was memory CD4+ T cells sorted from blood. Described subset: CD45RA-negative fraction. Receptors were obtained from a woman in her twenties or thirties in good health.

This clone was counted only a few times. V gene TRBV7-9 combines with J gene TRBJ1-1; weak D call: TRBD1 (5 bases). CDR3 size: 14 residues. The ends were cut back, 2 bases at V and 0 bases at J, with 7 bases in the middle. The germline gives CDR1 SEHNR, CDR2 FQNEAQ (reference sequence). The CDR3 DNA reads TGTGCCAGCAGCTTAAAGGGGATGAACACTGAAGCTTTCTTT. As protein: CASSLKGMNTEAFF. Full variable domain (missing parts from reference TRBV7-9 and TRBJ1-1): DTGVSQNPRHKITKRGQNVTFRCDPISEHNRLYWYRQTLGQGPEFLTYFQNEAQLEKSRLLSDRFSAERPKGSFSTLEIQRTEQGDSAMYLCASSLKGMNTEAFFGQGTRLTVV.

The chain employs TRBV6-6 and TRBJ2-1; D gene ambiguous. Trimming shortened V by 2 bases and J by 0 bases, and 11 bases separated the two germline ends. Germline V gives CDR1 MNHNY, CDR2 SVGAGI (reference sequence). The CDR3 is 16 amino acids. The DNA of the CDR3 is TGTGCCAGCAGTTACGATACGGCGAGCTCCTACAATGAGCAGTTCTTC. It specifies CASSYDTASSYNEQFF.

There are a few counts of this clone. This chain uses TRBV19 with TRBJ2-2; 14 bases map to TRBD2. V trimming: 5 bases; J trimming: 0 bases; junction bases outside the gene matches: 11. This CDR3 is built from 20 residues. Germline CDR1 is LNHDA and CDR2 is SQIVND (reference sequence). CDR3 in amino acids: CASSRMGLAGEWTNTGELFF. The CDR3 coding sequence is TGTGCCAGTAGTCGGATGGGACTAGCGGGAGAGTGGACGAACACCGGGGAGCTGTTTTTT.